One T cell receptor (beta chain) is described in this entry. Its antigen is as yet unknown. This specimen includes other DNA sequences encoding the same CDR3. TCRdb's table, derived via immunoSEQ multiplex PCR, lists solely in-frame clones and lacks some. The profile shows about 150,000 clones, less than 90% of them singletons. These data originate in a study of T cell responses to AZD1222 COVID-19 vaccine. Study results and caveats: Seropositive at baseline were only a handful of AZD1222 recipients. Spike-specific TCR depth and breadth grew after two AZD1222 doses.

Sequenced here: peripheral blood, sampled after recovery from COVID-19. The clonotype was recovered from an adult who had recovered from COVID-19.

The chain's CDR3 is CASSGTGAGYTF. In DNA, the CDR3 is TGTGCCAGCAGCGGGACAGGCGCTGGCTACACCTTC. The chain joins TRBV28 to TRBJ1-2, with 8 bases that match TRBD1. The length of the CDR3 is 12 residues. Germline loops: CDR1 MDHEN, CDR2 SYDVKM. V lost 6 bases, J lost 7 bases, and 4 bases stayed unmatched.